This entry lists 25 T cell receptor beta chains sequenced from one sample in a study of blood T cell repertoires in COVID-19. Method: immunoSEQ multiplex PCR; TCRdb's copy keeps in-frame clones and lacks some. The sample records about 250,000 clones, roughly nine tenths being singletons. What was sequenced was peripheral blood. The receptors were gathered from a young man with active or convalescent COVID-19.

V usage is TRBV28 and J usage is TRBJ2-6; the D is unclear. Germline V gene data show CDR1 as MDHEN and CDR2 as SYDVKM. Trimming left V 9 bases short and J 0 bases short, with 12 bases between. This CDR3 comprises 15 residues. Written as DNA, the CDR3 is TGTGCCAGTTTCTCGAGCCACTCTGGGGCCAACGTCCTGACTTTC. This translates into CASFSSHSGANVLTF. Complete variable domain (other parts from reference TRBV28 and TRBJ2-6): DVKVTQSSRYLVKRTGEKVFLECVQDMDHENMFWYRQDPGLGLRLIYFSYDVKMKEKGDIPEGYSVSREKKERFSLILESASTNQTSMYLCASFSSHSGANVLTFGAGSRLTVL.

V gene TRBV7-2 combines with J gene TRBJ2-2, with 9 bases that match TRBD1. The CDR3 is made up of 14 amino acids. J lost 6 bases, V lost 4 bases, and 3 bases had no gene match. The V gene's germline CDR1 is SGHTA and CDR2 FQGNSA. The CDR3 bases are TGTGCCAGCAGCTCAACAGGGGGCTCCGGGGAGCTGTTTTTT. Translation: CASSSTGGSGELFF.

This rearrangement joins TRBV7-3 to TRBJ2-1; TRBD2 agrees at 16 bases. Germline V gives CDR1 SGHTA, CDR2 FQGTGA. CDR3 length equals 18 residues. The junction had 9 bases not matched to a gene; V was cut back by 2 bases and J by 8 bases. As DNA, the CDR3 is TGTGCCAGCAGCTTAGTACCGGGACTAGCGGGAGGGCGCGATGAGCAGTTCTTC. This gives the protein CASSLVPGLAGGRDEQFF. Looking up the rest from reference TRBV7-3 and TRBJ2-1 gives the full variable domain: GAGVSQTPSNKVTEKGKYVELRCDPISGHTALYWYRQSLGQGPEFLIYFQGTGAADDSGLPNDRFFAVRPEGSVSTLKIQRTERGDSAVYLCASSLVPGLAGGRDEQFFGPGTRLTVL.

The V gene is TRBV15, the J gene TRBJ2-3; 8 nucleotides line up with TRBD1. CDR1 is LNHNV and CDR2 is YYDKDF in the germline V gene (reference sequence). J gave up 4 bases and V 3 bases, and 3 bases lay outside the gene matches. The CDR3 is 14 amino acids. Here the CDR3 reads CATSRTGAPDTQYF. CDR3 DNA: TGTGCCACCAGCAGGACAGGGGCACCAGATACGCAGTATTTT.

The rearrangement uses TRBV7-2 and TRBJ2-7; D uncertain. Trimming shortened V by 0 bases and J by 2 bases, and 11 bases separated the two germline ends. The CDR3 loop spans 15 amino acids. The V gene's germline CDR1 is SGHTA and CDR2 FQGNSA. In DNA form, the CDR3 reads TGTGCCAGCAGCTTAGCCCCAGATGTTCCCTACGAGCAGTACTTC. It encodes CASSLAPDVPYEQYF.

This rearrangement joins TRBV6-5 to TRBJ1-1, with 8 bases that match TRBD1. Germline loops: CDR1 MNHEY, CDR2 SVGAGI. V lost 6 bases to trimming and J lost 3 bases; unmatched junction nucleotides: 9. The CDR3 sequence is 15 residues long. CDR3 sequence reads: CASSPTGDRYTEAFF. DNA of the CDR3: TGTGCCAGCAGCCCGACAGGGGATCGGTACACTGAAGCTTTCTTT.

The chain joins TRBV28 to TRBJ1-5; no clear D. Trimming took 7 bases from V and 4 from J, leaving 14 bases between them. The germline V gene encodes CDR1 MDHEN and CDR2 SYDVKM. This CDR3 has 14 amino acids. DNA for the CDR3: TGTGCCAGCACTCATAGGGAGGAAAATCAGCCCCAGCATTTT. Its protein product is CASTHREENQPQHF.

The rearrangement joins TRBV2 to TRBJ2-5; 7 bases match TRBD1. Germline values: CDR1 SNHLY, CDR2 FYNNEI. CDR3 size: 16 residues. After removal of 1 base from V and 4 bases from J, the junction contained 9 bases not matched to a gene. CDR3 residues: CASSEGKGALRETQYF. The CDR3 nucleotides are TGTGCCAGCAGTGAAGGGAAGGGGGCCCTCCGAGAGACCCAGTACTTC. The whole variable domain, remainder taken from reference TRBV2 and TRBJ2-5, is EPEVTQTPSHQVTQMGQEVILRCVPISNHLYFYWYRQILGQKVEFLVSFYNNEISEKSEIFDDQFSVERPDGSNFTLKIRSTKLEDSAMYFCASSEGKGALRETQYFGPGTRLLVL.

This rearrangement joins TRBV10-3 to TRBJ1-2; D gene ambiguous. This CDR3 region has 14 residues. Germline V gene sequence: CDR1 ENHRY, CDR2 SYGVKD. Trimming removed 2 bases at V and 0 bases at J, with 7 bases between. As DNA, the CDR3 is TGTGCCATCAGTGAGACAAGCGCTAACTATGGCTACACCTTC. Translated: CAISETSANYGYTF.

CDR3 coding DNA: TGTGCCAGCAGTTTATTTGCGGGAGGAGATACGCAGTATTTT. It specifies CASSLFAGGDTQYF. The rearrangement links TRBV27 to TRBJ2-3, with 8 bases that match TRBD2. CDR3 length: 14 amino acids. V trimming: 1 base; J trimming: 5 bases; junction bases outside the gene matches: 2. CDR1 and CDR2 from the germline V gene are MNHEY and SMNVEV (reference sequence).

This clone came up a few times. The chain couples TRBV2 to TRBJ2-5; 7 bases match TRBD1. The CDR3 loop spans 16 amino acids. V lost 5 bases and J lost 5; bases outside the gene matches: 14. Germline V gives CDR1 SNHLY, CDR2 FYNNEI. DNA for the CDR3: TGTGCCAGCAGTAATAGACAGGGAAGCTTGGGCGAGACCCAGTACTTC. Translation: CASSNRQGSLGETQYF. Based on the CDR3 plus reference TRBV2 and TRBJ2-5, the full variable domain is EPEVTQTPSHQVTQMGQEVILRCVPISNHLYFYWYRQILGQKVEFLVSFYNNEISEKSEIFDDQFSVERPDGSNFTLKIRSTKLEDSAMYFCASSNRQGSLGETQYFGPGTRLLVL.

The chain links TRBV7-2 to TRBJ2-3; no firm D call. CDR1 and CDR2 (germline): SGHTA, FQGNSA. V was pared by 7 bases and J by 2 bases, with 19 bases between. There are 16 residues in the CDR3. The CDR3: CASTPSLIESTDTQYF. DNA of the CDR3: TGTGCCAGCACCCCCTCCCTTATCGAGTCCACAGATACGCAGTATTTT.

The chain carries TRBV19 and TRBJ1-4; D is uncertain. The CDR3 runs to 12 residues. Trimming took 1 base from V and 12 from J, leaving 9 bases between them. The germline CDR1 and CDR2 sequences are LNHDA and SQIVND (reference sequence). The CDR3 here is CASSIGGGELFF. In nucleotides, the CDR3 is TGTGCCAGTAGTATAGGTGGAGGTGAACTGTTTTTT.

This chain links TRBV7-6 with TRBJ1-1; 9 bases match TRBD1. J lost 5 bases, V lost 5 bases, and 12 bases had no gene match. Germline V gene lookup returns CDR1 SGHVS and CDR2 FNYEAQ. The CDR3 consists of 16 residues. As DNA, the CDR3 is TGTGCCAGCAGCCCAATAACAGGGGGCGCGCGGACTGAAGCTTTCTTT. Translated: CASSPITGGARTEAFF.

This chain uses TRBV3-1 (or the pseudogene TRBV3-2) with TRBJ2-1; a weak D match, TRBD2 (6 bases). The CDR3 has 15 residues. Germline V gives CDR1 LGHDT, CDR2 YNNKEL (reference sequence). Trimming pared 5 bases from V and 0 bases from J, leaving 11 bases between. This CDR3 reads CASSYGGSSYNEQFF. The CDR3 nucleotides are TGTGCCAGCAGCTACGGGGGAAGCTCCTACAATGAGCAGTTCTTC.

This clone was detected only once. The chain employs TRBV9 and TRBJ2-7; 12 bases align to TRBD1. The CDR3 contains 15 residues. Germline-derived CDR1 and CDR2 are SGDLS and YYNGEE. V shed 3 bases, J shed 5 bases, and the junction held 6 bases outside the gene matches. The CDR3, as DNA: TGTGCCAGCAGCGGCTCCGGGACAGGGGGCGACGAGCAGTACTTC. Translation: CASSGSGTGGDEQYF. The full variable domain, rest sourced from reference TRBV9 and TRBJ2-7, is DSGVTQTPKHLITATGQRVTLRCSPRSGDLSVYWYQQSLDQGLQFLIQYYNGEERAKGNILERFSAQQFPDLHSELNLSSLELGDSALYFCASSGSGTGGDEQYFGPGTRLTVT.

This chain uses TRBV19 with TRBJ1-4; D is unclear. This CDR3 is 16 amino acids long. V was pared by 3 bases and J by 1 base, with 12 bases between. Germline V gives CDR1 LNHDA, CDR2 SQIVND (reference sequence). The CDR3: CASSMRGKITNEKLFF. The CDR3 DNA sequence: TGTGCCAGTAGTATGAGAGGGAAAATAACTAATGAAAAACTGTTTTTT.

This clone was detected a few times. This chain links TRBV2 with TRBJ2-2; 12 positions match TRBD1. This CDR3 is 15 amino acids long. Losses at the gene ends were 8 bases for V and 4 bases for J; bases not matched to a gene: 5. The germline V gene encodes CDR1 SNHLY and CDR2 FYNNEI. CDR3 sequence reads: CASGTGQGATGELFF. In nucleotides, the CDR3 is TGTGCCAGCGGGACGGGACAGGGGGCCACCGGGGAGCTGTTTTTT.

The chain is built from TRBV20-1 and TRBJ2-1; 7 bases align to TRBD2. V shed 3 bases, J shed 5 bases, and the junction held 13 bases outside the gene matches. The germline V gene has CDR1 DFQATT and CDR2 SNEGSKA (reference sequence). The CDR3 length is 16 residues. The CDR3 bases are TGCAGTGCTAGTACCGCGGGAGTCTTTGGCCACAATGAGCAGTTCTTC. Its translation is CSASTAGVFGHNEQFF.

The chain joins TRBV7-3 to TRBJ1-4, with D unclear. V lost 2 bases and J 0 bases, leaving 13 bases between the germline ends. This CDR3 contains 17 residues. The germline gives CDR1 SGHTA, CDR2 FQGTGA. The CDR3 sequence is CASSLAGILPTNEKLFF. CDR3 nucleotide sequence: TGTGCCAGCAGCTTAGCGGGGATACTTCCAACTAATGAAAAACTGTTTTTT. The full variable domain, its missing parts supplied by reference TRBV7-3 and TRBJ1-4, is GAGVSQTPSNKVTEKGKYVELRCDPISGHTALYWYRQSLGQGPEFLIYFQGTGAADDSGLPNDRFFAVRPEGSVSTLKIQRTERGDSAVYLCASSLAGILPTNEKLFFGSGTQLSVL.

The chain employs TRBV7-9 and TRBJ1-6; D remains ambiguous. CDR3 length: 14 residues. CDR1 and CDR2 from the germline V gene are SEHNR and FQNEAQ (reference sequence). V lost 6 bases to trimming and J lost 9 bases, with 15 bases between them. The CDR3 sequence is CASRPVIGGSPLHF. The CDR3, as DNA: TGTGCCAGCAGACCAGTCATCGGCGGTTCACCCCTCCACTTT.

This clone was found once. J is TRBJ1-1 and V is TRBV11-2, with D possibly matching TRBD1 (5 bases). Germline V gene sequence: CDR1 SGHAT, CDR2 FQNNGV. V was pared by 5 bases and J by 4 bases, with 17 bases between. This CDR3 is 15 amino acids long. The CDR3 coding sequence is TGTGCCAGCAGCGGAATTCAGGGTAAGGTCACTGAAGCTTTCTTT. Encoded protein: CASSGIQGKVTEAFF.

This sequence joins TRBV19 and TRBJ1-6; possible D gene TRBD1, 5 bases. V was cut by 6 bases and J by 8 bases, with 20 bases left in between. From germline, CDR1 is LNHDA and CDR2 SQIVND (reference sequence). CDR3 length: 16 amino acids. This chain's CDR3 is CASSRPQQGTDSPLHF. The CDR3, as DNA: TGTGCCAGTAGCCGCCCCCAGCAGGGTACCGATTCACCCCTCCACTTT.

The chain has TRBV4-3 and TRBJ2-3; TRBD2 might be the D (5 bases). Trimming removed 4 bases from V and 6 bases from J, with 11 bases in between. This CDR3 has 13 amino acids. CDR1 is LGHNA, CDR2 YSLEER, per germline. CDR3 nucleotide sequence: TGCGCCAGCAGCCCCGCGCGGAGGGATACGCAGTATTTT. Protein product: CASSPARRDTQYF.

J is TRBJ1-4 and V is TRBV6-5; possible D gene TRBD1, 5 bases. The CDR3 has 15 residues. V was cut by 5 bases and J by 7 bases, with 17 bases left in between. CDR1 MNHEY and CDR2 SVGAGI come from the germline V gene. CDR3 DNA sequence: TGTGCCAGCAGTCTCATCAGGGTACACCTTGAAAAACTGTTTTTT. Its translation is CASSLIRVHLEKLFF.